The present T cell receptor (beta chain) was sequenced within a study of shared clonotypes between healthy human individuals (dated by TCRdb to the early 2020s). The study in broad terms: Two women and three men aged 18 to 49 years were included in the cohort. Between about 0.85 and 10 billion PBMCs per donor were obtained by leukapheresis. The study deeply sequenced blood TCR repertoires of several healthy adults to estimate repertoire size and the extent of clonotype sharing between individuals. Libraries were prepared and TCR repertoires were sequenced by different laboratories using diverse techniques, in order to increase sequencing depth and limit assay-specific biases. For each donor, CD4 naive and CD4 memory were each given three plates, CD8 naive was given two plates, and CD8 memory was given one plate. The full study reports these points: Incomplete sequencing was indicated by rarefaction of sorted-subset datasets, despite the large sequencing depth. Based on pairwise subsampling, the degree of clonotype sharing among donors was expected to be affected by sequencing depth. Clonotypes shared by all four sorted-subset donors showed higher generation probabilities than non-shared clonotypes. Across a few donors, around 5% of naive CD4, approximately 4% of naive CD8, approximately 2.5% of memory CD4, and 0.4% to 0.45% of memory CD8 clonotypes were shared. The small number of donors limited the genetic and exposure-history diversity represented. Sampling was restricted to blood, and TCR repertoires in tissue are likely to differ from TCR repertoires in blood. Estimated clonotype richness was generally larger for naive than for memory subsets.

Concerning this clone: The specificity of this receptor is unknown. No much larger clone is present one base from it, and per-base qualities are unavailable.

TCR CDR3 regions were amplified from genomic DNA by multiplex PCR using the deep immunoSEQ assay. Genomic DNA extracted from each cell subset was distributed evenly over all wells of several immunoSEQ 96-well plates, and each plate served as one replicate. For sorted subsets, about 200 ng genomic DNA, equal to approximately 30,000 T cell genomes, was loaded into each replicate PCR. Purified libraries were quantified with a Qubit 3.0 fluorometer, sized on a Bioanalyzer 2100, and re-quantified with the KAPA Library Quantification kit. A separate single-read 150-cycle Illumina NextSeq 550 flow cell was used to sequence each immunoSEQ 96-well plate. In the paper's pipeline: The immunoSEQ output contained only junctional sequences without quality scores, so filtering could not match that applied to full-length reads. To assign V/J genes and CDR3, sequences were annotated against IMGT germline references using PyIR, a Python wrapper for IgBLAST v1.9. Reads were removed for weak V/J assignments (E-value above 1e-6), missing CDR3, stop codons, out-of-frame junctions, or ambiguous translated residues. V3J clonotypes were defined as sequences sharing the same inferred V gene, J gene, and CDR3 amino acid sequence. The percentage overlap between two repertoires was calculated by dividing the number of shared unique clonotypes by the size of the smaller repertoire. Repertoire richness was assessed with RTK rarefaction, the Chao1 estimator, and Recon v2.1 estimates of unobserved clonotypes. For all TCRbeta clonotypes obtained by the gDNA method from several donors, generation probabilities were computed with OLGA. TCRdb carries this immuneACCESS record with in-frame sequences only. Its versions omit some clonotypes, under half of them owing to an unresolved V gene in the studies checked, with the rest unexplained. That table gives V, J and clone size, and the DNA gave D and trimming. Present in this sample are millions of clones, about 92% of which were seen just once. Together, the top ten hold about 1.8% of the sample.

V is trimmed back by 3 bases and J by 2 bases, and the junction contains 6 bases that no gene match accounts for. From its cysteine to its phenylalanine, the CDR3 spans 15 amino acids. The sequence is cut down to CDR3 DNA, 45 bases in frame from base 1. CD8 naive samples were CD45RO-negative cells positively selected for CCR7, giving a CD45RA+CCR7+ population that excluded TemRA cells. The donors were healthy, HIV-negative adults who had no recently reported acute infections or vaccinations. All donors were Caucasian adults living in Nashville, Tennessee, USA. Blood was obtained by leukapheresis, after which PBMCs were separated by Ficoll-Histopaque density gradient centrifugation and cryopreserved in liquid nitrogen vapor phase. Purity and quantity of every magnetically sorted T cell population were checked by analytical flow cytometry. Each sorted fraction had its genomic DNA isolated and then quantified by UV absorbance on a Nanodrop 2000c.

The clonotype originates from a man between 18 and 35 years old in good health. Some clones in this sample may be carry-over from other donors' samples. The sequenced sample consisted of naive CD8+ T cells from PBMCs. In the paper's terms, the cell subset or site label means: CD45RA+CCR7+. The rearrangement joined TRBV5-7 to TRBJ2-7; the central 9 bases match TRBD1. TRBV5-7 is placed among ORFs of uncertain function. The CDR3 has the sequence CASSSGQGTPYEQYF. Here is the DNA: TGTGCCAGCAGCTCTGGACAGGGGACTCCCTACGAGCAGTACTTC.